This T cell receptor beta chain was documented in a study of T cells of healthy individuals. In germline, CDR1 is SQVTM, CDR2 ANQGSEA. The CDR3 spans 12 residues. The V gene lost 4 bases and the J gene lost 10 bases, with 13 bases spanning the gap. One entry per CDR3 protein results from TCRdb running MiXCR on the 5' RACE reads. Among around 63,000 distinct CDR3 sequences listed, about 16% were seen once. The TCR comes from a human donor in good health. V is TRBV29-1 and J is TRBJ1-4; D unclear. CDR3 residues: CSVGAKGAKLFF. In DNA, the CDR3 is TGCAGCGTTGGGGCAAAGGGAGCAAAACTGTTTTTT.